These T cell receptor beta chains were read from a single sample in a study of breast tumors, draining lymph nodes, adjacent tissues. From the multiplex PCR reads, TCRdb called clonotypes with MiXCR, one entry per CDR3 protein. The sample records roughly 49,000 distinct CDR3 sequences, 42% being singletons. Sequences were obtained from breast tumor tissue. The receptors stem from a female donor with breast cancer. Some clones in this sample may be carry-over from other donors' samples. CDR3s include the opening cysteine and the closing phenylalanine or tryptophan. The order of the fields is V gene, clone size, D gene, J gene, CDR3 DNA, CDR3 protein. A D gene is named only where the DNA matches it firmly. Not all rows give a size; the values are once, few, many and, for expanded clones, a class.

v_call: TRBV12-3/TRBV12-4; clone_size: many; d_call: -; j_call: TRBJ2-3; cdr3_nt: TGTGCCAGCAGTTTGGACAGAGGGACAGATACGCAGTATTTT; cdr3_aa: CASSLDRGTDTQYF
v_call: TRBV29-1; clone_size: few; d_call: -; j_call: TRBJ2-7; cdr3_nt: TGCAGCGTTACGTCCAGCTCCTACGAGCAGTACTTC; cdr3_aa: CSVTSSSYEQYF
v_call: TRBV20-1; clone_size: -; d_call: TRBD1; j_call: TRBJ1-1; cdr3_nt: TGCAGTGCTCGCAGACAGGGGAGGGACACTGAAGCTTTCTTT; cdr3_aa: CSARRQGRDTEAFF
v_call: TRBV20-1; clone_size: many; d_call: TRBD1; j_call: TRBJ2-1; cdr3_nt: TGCAGTGCCTCTAGTATTCGGACAGGGGTAATTGAGCAGTTCTTC; cdr3_aa: CSASSIRTGVIEQFF
v_call: TRBV2; clone_size: many; d_call: -; j_call: TRBJ1-5; cdr3_nt: TGTGCCAGCAGTGAGGAGGGTCAGCCCCAGCATTTT; cdr3_aa: CASSEEGQPQHF
v_call: TRBV12-3/TRBV12-4; clone_size: many; d_call: -; j_call: TRBJ1-6; cdr3_nt: TGTGCCAGCAGTTTAGATACCAGGCGAGGTTCACCCCTCCACTTT; cdr3_aa: CASSLDTRRGSPLHF
v_call: TRBV9; clone_size: many; d_call: -; j_call: TRBJ1-2; cdr3_nt: TGTGCCAGCAGCCCCGGACAGCCTATCTATGGCTACACCTTC; cdr3_aa: CASSPGQPIYGYTF
v_call: TRBV7-2; clone_size: many; d_call: -; j_call: TRBJ1-3; cdr3_nt: TGTGCCAGCAGCTTAGAACGATGGACTGGAAACACCATATATTTT; cdr3_aa: CASSLERWTGNTIYF
v_call: TRBV18; clone_size: many; d_call: TRBD2; j_call: TRBJ2-7; cdr3_nt: TGTGCCAGCTCACCAAGCACTAGCGGGAGAGGTGAGCAGTACTTC; cdr3_aa: CASSPSTSGRGEQYF
v_call: TRBV24-1; clone_size: -; d_call: -; j_call: TRBJ2-3; cdr3_nt: TGTGCCACCGGGGCTGGCAGCCCTACAGATACGCAGTATTTT; cdr3_aa: CATGAGSPTDTQYF
v_call: TRBV10-3; clone_size: -; d_call: -; j_call: TRBJ2-3; cdr3_nt: TGTGCCATCAACGAGGGGGTAGCGAGTACGCAGTATTTT; cdr3_aa: CAINEGVASTQYF
v_call: TRBV20-1; clone_size: -; d_call: -; j_call: TRBJ2-7; cdr3_nt: TGCAGTGCTAGAGATTTGGTTACGAGCTCCTACGAGCAGTACTTC; cdr3_aa: CSARDLVTSSYEQYF
v_call: TRBV20-1; clone_size: many; d_call: TRBD1; j_call: TRBJ1-4; cdr3_nt: TGCAGTGCTAGGGGGACAGACAATAATGAAAAACTGTTTTTT; cdr3_aa: CSARGTDNNEKLFF
v_call: TRBV2; clone_size: many; d_call: -; j_call: TRBJ1-3; cdr3_nt: TGTGCCAGCAGTCCTACAGGGAACACCATATATTTT; cdr3_aa: CASSPTGNTIYF
v_call: TRBV5-1; clone_size: many; d_call: TRBD2; j_call: TRBJ2-1; cdr3_nt: TGCGCCAGCAGCTTGGAGGATTGGCGGGAGGCAATGTACAATGAGCAGTTCTTC; cdr3_aa: CASSLEDWREAMYNEQFF
v_call: TRBV5-1; clone_size: many; d_call: -; j_call: TRBJ2-7; cdr3_nt: TGCGCCAGCAGCTCCCGATTGGGTACCTACGAGCAGTACTTC; cdr3_aa: CASSSRLGTYEQYF
v_call: TRBV29-1; clone_size: many; d_call: -; j_call: TRBJ2-3; cdr3_nt: TGCAGCGCTCAGCGGCACACAGATACGCAGTATTTT; cdr3_aa: CSAQRHTDTQYF
v_call: TRBV5-1; clone_size: many; d_call: -; j_call: TRBJ2-1; cdr3_nt: TGCGCCAGCAGCTTGGACGGGAGAAGCCCCAATGAGCAGTTCTTC; cdr3_aa: CASSLDGRSPNEQFF
v_call: TRBV7-3; clone_size: -; d_call: TRBD2; j_call: TRBJ2-2; cdr3_nt: TGTGCCAGCAGCACTCGCTCTAGCGGGAGAAACGGGGAGCTGTTTTTT; cdr3_aa: CASSTRSSGRNGELFF
v_call: TRBV7-2; clone_size: -; d_call: -; j_call: TRBJ2-5; cdr3_nt: TGTGCCAGCGTCTTAGAATCGTCCAGGCTGGGGACCCAGTACTTC; cdr3_aa: CASVLESSRLGTQYF
v_call: TRBV29-1; clone_size: few; d_call: TRBD1; j_call: TRBJ1-1; cdr3_nt: TGCAGCGCCGGGGACAGACACACTGAAGCTTTCTTT; cdr3_aa: CSAGDRHTEAFF
v_call: TRBV7-3; clone_size: -; d_call: TRBD2; j_call: TRBJ2-1; cdr3_nt: TGTGCCAGCAGCGCGTGGACTAGCGGGGTCCGGAATGAGCAGTTCTTC; cdr3_aa: CASSAWTSGVRNEQFF
v_call: TRBV5-1; clone_size: -; d_call: TRBD1; j_call: TRBJ1-1; cdr3_nt: TGCGCCAGCAGCAATGCAGGGGGCTACACTGAAGCTTTCTTT; cdr3_aa: CASSNAGGYTEAFF
v_call: TRBV9; clone_size: -; d_call: -; j_call: TRBJ1-5; cdr3_nt: TGTGCCAGCAGCGAGGGTAATGTGGCTAGCAATCAGCCCCAGCATTTT; cdr3_aa: CASSEGNVASNQPQHF
v_call: TRBV27; clone_size: -; d_call: -; j_call: TRBJ1-1; cdr3_nt: TGTGCCAGCAGTTTATCTGCCGGGACCCGGGTGGCTTTCTTT; cdr3_aa: CASSLSAGTRVAFF
v_call: TRBV12-3/TRBV12-4; clone_size: many; d_call: -; j_call: TRBJ1-5; cdr3_nt: TGTGCCAGCAGCCCCGAAGGGGGTTATGGTCAGCCCCAGCATTTT; cdr3_aa: CASSPEGGYGQPQHF
v_call: TRBV19; clone_size: many; d_call: -; j_call: TRBJ1-2; cdr3_nt: TGTGCCAGTACGGCAGGGGTATTAGCTAACTATGGCTACACCTTC; cdr3_aa: CASTAGVLANYGYTF
v_call: TRBV29-1; clone_size: many; d_call: -; j_call: TRBJ2-1; cdr3_nt: TGCAGCGCCTCAGCCACCGAACCCTACAATGAGCAGTTCTTC; cdr3_aa: CSASATEPYNEQFF
v_call: TRBV20-1; clone_size: many; d_call: TRBD2; j_call: TRBJ2-5; cdr3_nt: TGCAGTGCTAGAGGGGGACTACTCGAAGAGACCCAGTACTTC; cdr3_aa: CSARGGLLEETQYF
v_call: TRBV7-2; clone_size: many; d_call: -; j_call: TRBJ2-7; cdr3_nt: TGTGCCAGCAGCCATGAGAGGGCCCGCGAGCAGTACTTC; cdr3_aa: CASSHERAREQYF
v_call: TRBV6-5; clone_size: many; d_call: -; j_call: TRBJ1-2; cdr3_nt: TGTGCCAGCAGCCTTAACCGGTACATGTATGGCTACACCTTC; cdr3_aa: CASSLNRYMYGYTF
v_call: TRBV29-1; clone_size: many; d_call: -; j_call: TRBJ2-1; cdr3_nt: TGCAGCGTTGATTCCGCGCAGGGAGGCAATGAGCAGTTCTTC; cdr3_aa: CSVDSAQGGNEQFF
v_call: TRBV7-9; clone_size: many; d_call: TRBD1; j_call: TRBJ2-5; cdr3_nt: TGTGCCAGCAGCCCCCGGACAGGGCCAGAGACCCAGTACTTC; cdr3_aa: CASSPRTGPETQYF
v_call: TRBV5-1; clone_size: many; d_call: -; j_call: TRBJ2-3; cdr3_nt: TGCGCCAGCGGGTCTATGGGCACCACAGATACGCAGTATTTT; cdr3_aa: CASGSMGTTDTQYF
v_call: TRBV11-3; clone_size: -; d_call: TRBD2; j_call: TRBJ2-7; cdr3_nt: TGTGCCAGCAGCTTATATCAGGGGACTAGCGGACAATACGAGCAGTACTTC; cdr3_aa: CASSLYQGTSGQYEQYF
v_call: TRBV11-1; clone_size: many; d_call: -; j_call: TRBJ1-6; cdr3_nt: TGTGCCAGCAGCTTAGACCGAAAATCACCCCTCCACTTT; cdr3_aa: CASSLDRKSPLHF
v_call: TRBV7-9; clone_size: -; d_call: TRBD1; j_call: TRBJ1-2; cdr3_nt: TGCGCCAGCAGCCGGACGCCAGGGGGCGATCACTACACCTTC; cdr3_aa: CASSRTPGGDHYTF
v_call: TRBV6-5; clone_size: many; d_call: -; j_call: TRBJ2-4; cdr3_nt: TGTGCCAGCAGCCAGGGACCGCGGGACATTCAGTACTTC; cdr3_aa: CASSQGPRDIQYF
v_call: TRBV3-2; clone_size: many; d_call: -; j_call: TRBJ2-2; cdr3_nt: TGTGCCAGTGGGAGTGAGCGGGAGAAGGACACCGGGGAGCTGTTTTTT; cdr3_aa: CASGSEREKDTGELFF
v_call: TRBV19; clone_size: many; d_call: -; j_call: TRBJ1-5; cdr3_nt: TGTGCCAGTAGTATCGGCCGGAATCAGCCCCAGCATTTT; cdr3_aa: CASSIGRNQPQHF
v_call: TRBV12-3/TRBV12-4; clone_size: -; d_call: -; j_call: TRBJ1-5; cdr3_nt: TGTGCCAGCATGTGGAGCAATCAGCCCCAGCATTTT; cdr3_aa: CASMWSNQPQHF
v_call: TRBV15; clone_size: many; d_call: -; j_call: TRBJ2-3; cdr3_nt: TGTGCCACCAGTATCACGGGAGTTGGGGATACGCAGTATTTT; cdr3_aa: CATSITGVGDTQYF
v_call: TRBV20-1; clone_size: -; d_call: -; j_call: TRBJ1-2; cdr3_nt: TGCAGTGCTAGAGGACGAGCGGGGGGCTATGGCTACACCTTC; cdr3_aa: CSARGRAGGYGYTF
v_call: TRBV12-3/TRBV12-4; clone_size: many; d_call: -; j_call: TRBJ2-7; cdr3_nt: TGTGCCAGCAGCCGCTCGGTCCTATACGAGCAGTACTTC; cdr3_aa: CASSRSVLYEQYF
v_call: TRBV7-6; clone_size: -; d_call: -; j_call: TRBJ2-5; cdr3_nt: TGTGCCAGCAGCTTAGCGACAGCCAGGACCCAGTACTTC; cdr3_aa: CASSLATARTQYF
v_call: TRBV2; clone_size: -; d_call: -; j_call: TRBJ1-5; cdr3_nt: TGTGCCAGCCGGTTAGGACGAAATCAGCCCCAGCATTTT; cdr3_aa: CASRLGRNQPQHF
v_call: TRBV19; clone_size: -; d_call: TRBD1; j_call: TRBJ2-6; cdr3_nt: TGTGCCAGTAGGTCCAGACAGGGTGCTGGGGCCAACGTCCTGACTTTC; cdr3_aa: CASRSRQGAGANVLTF
v_call: TRBV3-1; clone_size: many; d_call: -; j_call: TRBJ2-1; cdr3_nt: TGTGCCAGCAGCCAAGATGATCGTTACAATGAGCAGTTCTTC; cdr3_aa: CASSQDDRYNEQFF
v_call: TRBV20-1; clone_size: many; d_call: TRBD1; j_call: TRBJ2-7; cdr3_nt: TGCAGTGCCCTCGGGACAGGTGGGGCCTACGAGCAGTACTTC; cdr3_aa: CSALGTGGAYEQYF
v_call: TRBV24-1; clone_size: -; d_call: TRBD1; j_call: TRBJ2-1; cdr3_nt: TGTGCCACCAGTGTGGTTCAGGGGGCGCACAATGAGCAGTTCTTC; cdr3_aa: CATSVVQGAHNEQFF
v_call: TRBV5-5; clone_size: -; d_call: TRBD1; j_call: TRBJ2-3; cdr3_nt: TGTGCCAGCAGCCTCCTCCCCTCCCACCGGGACAGGGGGCGGGATACGCAGTATTTT; cdr3_aa: CASSLLPSHRDRGRDTQYF
v_call: TRBV6-6; clone_size: -; d_call: -; j_call: TRBJ2-7; cdr3_nt: TGTGCCAGCAGTTTTCCCATCCGTACTAGCAGTGGCACCGGGACAGCCTACGAGCAGTACTTC; cdr3_aa: CASSFPIRTSSGTGTAYEQYF